This T cell receptor beta chain stems from a study of T cell responses to AZD1222 COVID-19 vaccine. J was trimmed by 5 bases and V by 7 bases; bases with no gene match: 3. This CDR3 has 12 amino acids. TCRdb's table, derived via immunoSEQ multiplex PCR, lists solely in-frame clones and lacks some. Among about 150,000 clones listed, 70% to 90% were seen once. This clone has only a few counts. The sample was peripheral blood, taken 28 days after the second AZD1222 dose. This rearrangement joins TRBV12-3 or TRBV12-4 to TRBJ1-2; 8 bases are a match to TRBD1. The TCR originated in an adult who received the AZD1222 COVID-19 vaccine. The CDR3 nucleotides read TGTGCCAGCAAACAGGGGGGGTATGGCTACACCTTC. Its protein product is CASKQGGYGYTF.